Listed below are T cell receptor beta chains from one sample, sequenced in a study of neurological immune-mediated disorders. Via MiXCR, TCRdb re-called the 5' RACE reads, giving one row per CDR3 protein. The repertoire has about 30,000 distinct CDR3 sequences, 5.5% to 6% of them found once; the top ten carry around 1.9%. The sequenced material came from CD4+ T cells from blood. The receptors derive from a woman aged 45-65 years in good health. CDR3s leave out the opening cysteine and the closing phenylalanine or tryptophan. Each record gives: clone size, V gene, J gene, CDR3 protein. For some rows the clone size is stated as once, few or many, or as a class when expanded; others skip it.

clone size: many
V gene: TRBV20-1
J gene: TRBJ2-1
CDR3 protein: SASIVLMGTRYNEQF

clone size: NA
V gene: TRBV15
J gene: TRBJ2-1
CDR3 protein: ATSRDWGVKF

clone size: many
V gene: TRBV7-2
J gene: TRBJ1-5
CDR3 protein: ASSLVAAHNQPQH

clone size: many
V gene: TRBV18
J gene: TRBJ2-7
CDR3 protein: ASSRGGQGAGEQY

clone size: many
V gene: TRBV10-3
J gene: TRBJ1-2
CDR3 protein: AISYDTDGYT

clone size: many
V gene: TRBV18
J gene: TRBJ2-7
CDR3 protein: ASSPRGIDEQY

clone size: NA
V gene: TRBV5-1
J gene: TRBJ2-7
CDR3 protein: ASSRSGDRGPEQY

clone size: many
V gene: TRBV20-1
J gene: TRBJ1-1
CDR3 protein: SARDARSTEAF

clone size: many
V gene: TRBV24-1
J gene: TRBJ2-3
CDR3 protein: ATSETGGLDTQY

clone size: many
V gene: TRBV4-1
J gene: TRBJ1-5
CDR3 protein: ASSLRAGNQPQH

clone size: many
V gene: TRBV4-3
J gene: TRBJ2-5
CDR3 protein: ASSQDRVTTTQY

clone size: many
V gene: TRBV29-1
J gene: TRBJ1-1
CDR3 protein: SVGAAGTEAF

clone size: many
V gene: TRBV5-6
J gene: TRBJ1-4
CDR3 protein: ASSLVTANEKLF

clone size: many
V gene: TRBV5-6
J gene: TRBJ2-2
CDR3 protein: ASRREPGELF

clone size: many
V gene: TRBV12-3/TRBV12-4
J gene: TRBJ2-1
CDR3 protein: ASRSGSPYNEQF

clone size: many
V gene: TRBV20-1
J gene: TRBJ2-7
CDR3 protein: SARDQNRNSYEQY

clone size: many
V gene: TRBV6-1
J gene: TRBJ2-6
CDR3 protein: ASLRLAGANVLT

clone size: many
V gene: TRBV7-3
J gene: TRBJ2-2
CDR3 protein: ASSLTPSLAGELF

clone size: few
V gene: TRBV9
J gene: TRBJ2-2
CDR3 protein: ASSGGLALTGELF

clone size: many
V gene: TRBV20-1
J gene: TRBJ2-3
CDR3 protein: SARQGPDTQY

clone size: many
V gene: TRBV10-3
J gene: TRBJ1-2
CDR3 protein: AISWDRDGYT

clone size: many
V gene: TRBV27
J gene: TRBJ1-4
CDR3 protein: ASSLFLVPGTGNEKLF

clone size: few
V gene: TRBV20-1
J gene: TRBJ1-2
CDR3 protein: SAITGVSDGYT

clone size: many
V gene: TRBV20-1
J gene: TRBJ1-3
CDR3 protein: SVLDNSGNTIY

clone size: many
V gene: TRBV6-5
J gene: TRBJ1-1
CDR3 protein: ASSFRNTEAF

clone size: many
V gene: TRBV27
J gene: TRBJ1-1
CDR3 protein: ASRGQGAGTEAF

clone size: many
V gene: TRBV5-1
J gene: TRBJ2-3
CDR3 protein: ASSSSWGILSTDTQY

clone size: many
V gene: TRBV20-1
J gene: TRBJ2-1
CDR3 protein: SARVLAGSYNEQF

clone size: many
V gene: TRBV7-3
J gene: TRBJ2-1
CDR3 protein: ASSYRGGTTQF

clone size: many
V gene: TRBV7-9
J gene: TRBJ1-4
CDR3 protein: ASSLGPGEKLF

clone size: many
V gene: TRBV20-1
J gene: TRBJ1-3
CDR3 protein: SAETDRGAPKSVNQGNTIY

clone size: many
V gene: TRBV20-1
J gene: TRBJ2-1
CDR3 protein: SASPPRGIYNEQF

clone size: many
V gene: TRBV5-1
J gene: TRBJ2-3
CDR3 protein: ASAGPTTDTQY

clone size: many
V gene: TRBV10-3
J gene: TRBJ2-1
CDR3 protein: AISETPSSYNEQF

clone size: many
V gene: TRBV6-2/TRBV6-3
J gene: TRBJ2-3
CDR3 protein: ASSPITGITDTQY

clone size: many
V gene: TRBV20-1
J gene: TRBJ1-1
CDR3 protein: SARVSENTEAF

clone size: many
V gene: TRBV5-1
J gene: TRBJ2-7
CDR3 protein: ASSLGSGTAVEQY

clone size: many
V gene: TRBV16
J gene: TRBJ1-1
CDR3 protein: ASRGSRRGLTEAF

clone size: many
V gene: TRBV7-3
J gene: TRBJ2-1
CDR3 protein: ASSLKPEGLGDNEQF

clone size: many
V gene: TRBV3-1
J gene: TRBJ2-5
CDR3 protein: ASSHRKRGQETQY

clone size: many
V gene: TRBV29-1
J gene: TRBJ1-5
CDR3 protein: SVGGQLGNQPQH

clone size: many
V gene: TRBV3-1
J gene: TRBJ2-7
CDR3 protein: ASSHTSGSTNEQY

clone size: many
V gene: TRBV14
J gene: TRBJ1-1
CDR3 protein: ASSQGQGAVNTEAF

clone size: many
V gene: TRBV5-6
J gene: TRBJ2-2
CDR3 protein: ASSLVGVNGELF

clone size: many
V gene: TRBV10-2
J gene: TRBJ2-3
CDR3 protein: ASSESTGGADTQY